The source of this T cell receptor beta chain is a study of beta chain features in type 1 diabetes. The CDR3 length is 14 residues. The junction had 5 bases not matched to a gene; V was cut back by 4 bases and J by 3 bases. Germline assignment: CDR1 MGHDK and CDR2 SYGVNS. The study reverse transcribed the entire isolated RNA, so it sequenced expressed TCRB transcripts. Assay: immunoSEQ multiplex PCR; the TCRdb copy retains only in-frame clones and omits some. The data show about half a million clones, with around 30% seen just once and about 0.065% held by the top ten. The receptor was isolated from a man younger than 35 in good health. The sequenced material came from naive CD4+ T cells from blood. This chain connects TRBV25-1 to TRBJ2-5; 7 bases match TRBD1. The CDR3 protein is CASSAHRGKETQYF. The CDR3 nucleotides read TGTGCCAGCAGTGCTCACAGGGGAAAAGAGACCCAGTACTTC.